The 2 T cell receptor beta chains reported below all come from one sample, sequenced in a study of T cell responses to AZD1222 COVID-19 vaccine. Sequencing was performed with immunoSEQ multiplex PCR; in TCRdb, only in-frame clones are kept and a portion is missing. The sample lists about 100,000 clones; about 88% were seen once. The specimen was peripheral blood, collected on day 0 of AZD1222 vaccination. The receptor source for this set is an adult in good health.

The chain carries TRBV15 and TRBJ2-1, with TRBD2 matching 7 bases. Germline V lookup: CDR1 LNHNV, CDR2 YYDKDF (reference sequence). The junction had 8 bases not matched to a gene; V was cut back by 5 bases and J by 7 bases. This CDR3 has 14 amino acids. This chain's CDR3 is CATSWGTTLNEQFF. The CDR3 bases are TGTGCCACCAGCTGGGGGACTACTCTGAATGAGCAGTTCTTC.

The chain couples TRBV9 to TRBJ2-5, with D perhaps matching TRBD1 or TRBD2 (6 bases each). V was trimmed by 3 bases and J by 4 bases, leaving 19 bases between them. The germline gives CDR1 SGDLS, CDR2 YYNGEE. The length of the CDR3 is 16 residues. CDR3 residues: CASSASWGAGGETQYF. The CDR3 region has the DNA TGTGCCAGCAGCGCCTCATGGGGGGCGGGTGGAGAGACCCAGTACTTC. The whole variable domain, filled in from reference TRBV9 and TRBJ2-5, reads DSGVTQTPKHLITATGQRVTLRCSPRSGDLSVYWYQQSLDQGLQFLIQYYNGEERAKGNILERFSAQQFPDLHSELNLSSLELGDSALYFCASSASWGAGGETQYFGPGTRLLVL.